The T cell receptor beta chain described here comes from a study of CD8 T cells in ankylosing spondylitis. General study results and limits: Seemingly distinctive of ankylosing spondylitis blood was a TCR beta motif formed by eight highly homologous variants.

This clonotype was counted many times. Its target is not known. MiXCR, applied by TCRdb to the 5' RACE reads, yields one record per CDR3 protein. The table lists 500,000 or so distinct CDR3 sequences, about 5.4% of them singletons. The CDR3 has 14 residues. The V and J ends lost 1 base and 5 bases respectively, with 11 bases between them. From germline, CDR1 is SGHRS and CDR2 YFSETQ. J is TRBJ2-3 and V is TRBV5-1, with a tentative D call TRBD1 (6 bases). The sample comprised blood, either unsorted or a sorted T cell fraction (not recorded which). The sequence came from a male donor with ankylosing spondylitis. CDR3 DNA sequence: TGCGCCAGCAGCTTGACAGGGCACGTAGATACGCAGTATTTT. Translating it yields CASSLTGHVDTQYF.